The TCR beta chain under discussion was sequenced for a study of shared clonotypes between healthy human individuals (dated by TCRdb to 2020 to 2022). As for the study more broadly: The cohort comprised two women and a few men aged 18 to 49 years. Each donor's leukapheresis produced roughly between roughly 0.85 and 10 billion PBMCs. Libraries were prepared and TCR repertoires were sequenced by different laboratories using diverse techniques, in order to increase sequencing depth and limit assay-specific biases. To estimate repertoire size and how much clonotypes are shared between individuals, the study performed deep sequencing of blood TCR repertoires from five healthy adults. Per donor, three plates each were used for CD4 naive and CD4 memory, two for CD8 naive, and one for CD8 memory.

Spanning cysteine to phenylalanine, the CDR3 consists of 16 amino acids. The kept DNA is CDR3 alone, 48 bases in frame from the first base. Reading the germline V gene (reference sequence) gives CDR1 WNHNN and CDR2 SYGVQD. V gives up 0 bases and J gives up 5 bases, and the segment between their germline ends measures 17 bases. CD8 naive samples were CD45RO-negative cells positively selected for CCR7, giving a CD45RA+CCR7+ population that excluded TemRA cells. Healthy HIV-negative adults with no recently reported acute infections or vaccinations were included as donors. All donors were Caucasian adults living in Nashville, Tennessee, USA. After blood collection by leukapheresis, PBMCs were isolated using Ficoll-Histopaque density gradient centrifugation and then cryopreserved in the vapor phase of liquid nitrogen. Analytical flow cytometry was used to check the purity and quantity of each magnetically sorted T cell population. Genomic DNA was isolated from each sorted fraction and quantified by UV absorbance on a Nanodrop 2000c.

Using the deep immunoSEQ assay, multiplex PCR amplified TCR CDR3 regions from genomic DNA. Extracted genomic DNA from each cell subset was distributed evenly across all wells of several immunoSEQ 96-well plates, and each plate was treated as a replicate. For sorted subsets, each replicate PCR was loaded with 200 ng genomic DNA, equivalent to 30,000 or so T cell genomes. Purified libraries were measured with a Qubit 3.0 fluorometer, size-checked on a Bioanalyzer 2100, and measured again with the KAPA Library Quantification kit. Every immunoSEQ 96-well plate was sequenced on a separate single-read 150-cycle Illumina NextSeq 550 flow cell. The study's processing was this. Because the immunoSEQ output included only junctional sequences and no quality scores, the filtering could not be the same as the filtering used for full-length reads. To assign V/J genes and CDR3, sequences were annotated using PyIR, a Python wrapper for IgBLAST v1.9, with IMGT germline references. Reads with weak V/J assignments (E-value above 1e-6), missing CDR3, stop codons, out-of-frame junctions, or ambiguous translated residues were removed. V3J clonotypes were defined by identical inferred V gene, J gene, and CDR3 amino acid sequence. Percentage overlap between repertoires was calculated by dividing the number of shared unique clonotypes by the size of the smaller repertoire. Richness of each repertoire was evaluated using RTK rarefaction, the Chao1 estimator, and Recon v2.1 estimates of unobserved clonotypes. For all TCRbeta clonotypes obtained by the gDNA method from a few donors, generation probabilities were computed with OLGA. Here the immuneACCESS table is served through TCRdb, limited to in-frame sequences with V and J called. Missing clones are a known gap in these copies; in checked studies unresolved V genes cover under half, and the rest lacks a known reason. The V and J calls and clone size were taken over from that table, and D and trimming were inferred from the DNA. The sample table shows roughly 2.1 million clones, and under 95% are seen once. The ten largest make up more than 1.5% of the sample.

On the study overall, not on this receptor specifically: Sampling was limited to blood, and TCR repertoires in tissue likely differ from TCR repertoires in blood. Rarefaction of sorted-subset datasets indicated incomplete sequencing despite the large sequencing depth. Larger estimated clonotype richness was generally found for naive subsets than for memory subsets. Compared with non-shared clonotypes, clonotypes shared by all four sorted-subset donors had higher generation probabilities. Pairwise subsampling led to the expectation that sequencing depth would affect the degree of clonotype sharing among donors. Sharing across several donors was observed for approximately 4.6% of naive CD4, about 3.2% of naive CD8, about 2.3% of memory CD4, and roughly 0.43% of memory CD8 clonotypes. Because the study included a small number of donors, the genetic and exposure-history diversity represented was limited.

Details on this clone: No cognate antigen has been identified for it. Base qualities are missing; no much larger clone stands one base away.

The TCR originated in a man younger than 35 in good health. Some clones in this sample may be carry-over from other donors' samples. The chain uses TRBV10-1 and TRBJ2-7; a confident D gene designation cannot be given. Sequences were obtained from naive CD8+ T cells from PBMCs. The cell subset or site label of this sample denotes: CD45RA+CCR7+. The CDR3 protein: CASSESPRPLENEQYF. The DNA reads TGCGCCAGCAGTGAGTCGCCCCGGCCCCTAGAAAACGAGCAGTACTTC.